This T cell receptor beta chain derives from a study of T cells in Graves' hyperthyroidism and ophthalmopathy. Researchers amplified the TCR beta CDR3 regions from RNA transcripts. Primed by the HTBI set, a first-round RT-PCR was run on the TCR CDR3. MiXCR, applied by TCRdb to the multiplex PCR reads, yields one record per CDR3 protein. The top ten hold 4.3% of the sample, which has roughly 560,000 distinct CDR3 sequences, roughly 15% seen once. Germline values: CDR1 MDHEN, CDR2 SYDVKM. CDR3 length equals 13 residues. V shed 3 bases, J shed 7 bases, and the junction held 6 bases outside the gene matches. Ophthalmopathy patients had moderate-to-severe active disease, CAS ≥3, NOSPECS ≥4, and disease duration under 3 months. Uncontrolled infection, other autoimmune disease, pregnancy or lactation disqualified patients from enrolment. Diagnosis rested on symptoms, serum thyroxine and TRAb, thyroid ultrasound, and orbital computed tomography. An approximately 10 ml volume of fresh peripheral blood provided the PBMCs.

The chain carries TRBV28 and TRBJ2-7; 7 bases are a match to TRBD2. The source is a woman between 35 and 50 years old with Graves' ophthalmopathy. Material: blood. The CDR3 DNA reads TGTGCCAGCAGTTTCCACGGGGGGAGGGAGCAGTACTTC. It is translated as CASSFHGGREQYF.